A single sample is the source of the 8 T cell receptor beta chains below, sequenced in a study of T cells in women clearing cervical HPV infection. Only in-frame clones appear in the TCRdb table, and some are missing; sequencing was by immunoSEQ multiplex PCR. In all, the sample yields more than 30,000 clones. Sequencing was carried out using blood buffy coat. The source is a woman aged 18 to 75 with a cervical HPV16 infection that either progressed to CIN3+ or cleared (not recorded which).

For this clone: Read sequence stops 3 residues before the CDR3 end, and the germline J gene provides the missing end. The chain is built from TRBV7-3 and TRBJ1-1; TRBD1 matches 7 bases. Per the germline V gene, CDR1 is SGHTA and CDR2 is FQGTGA. This CDR3 has 13 residues. The part of the CDR3 DNA that was read is TGTGCCAGCAGTCCTCAGGGGGGCAAAAAA. Protein sequence: CASSPQGGKK. The whole CDR3 reads CASSPQGGKKAFF.

Notes on this clone: The read ends 3 residues before the CDR3 terminus; that terminus is restored from the germline J gene. This CDR3 is also generated by other DNA sequences in the sample. The J gene is TRBJ1-3, the V gene TRBV5-6; D perhaps matches TRBD1 (6 bases). Germline V gene sequence: CDR1 SGHDT, CDR2 YYEEEE. This CDR3 comprises 14 residues. CDR3 sequence: CASSRGQSGETIYF. The CDR3 DNA, read in part, is TGTGCCAGCAGCCGCGGACAGTCAGGAGAGACC.

About this clone itself: The observed sequence ends 3 residues before the CDR3 terminus, with the missing tail filled in from the germline J gene. V gene TRBV11-2 combines with J gene TRBJ2-3, with 8 bases fitting TRBD1. The V gene's germline CDR1 is SGHAT and CDR2 FQNNGV. This CDR3 is built from 15 residues. This CDR3 reads CASSLMAGGEETQYF. The part of the CDR3 DNA that was read is TGTGCCAGCAGCTTAATGGCAGGGGGCGAGGAGACG.

As regards this clone: The missing CDR3 end, 3 residues past where the read stops, is filled in from the germline J gene. The chain combines TRBV30 with TRBJ1-6; no clear D. Trimming shortened V by 7 bases and J by 9 bases, and 16 bases separated the two germline ends. Looked up from germline, CDR1 is GTSNPN and CDR2 is SVGIG (reference sequence). The CDR3 length is 13 residues. The CDR3 spells CAYKVGEGSPLHF. CDR3 DNA (partial): TGTGCCTACAAGGTGGGCGAGGGTTCACCC. The full variable domain, completed using reference TRBV30 and TRBJ1-6, is SQTIHQWPATLVQPVGSPLSLECTVEGTSNPNLYWYRQAAGRGLQLLFYSVGIGQISSEVPQNLSASRPQDRQFILSSKKLLLSDSGFYLCAYKVGEGSPLHFGNGTRLTVT.

In the case of this clone: The missing CDR3 end, 3 residues past where the read stops, is filled in from the germline J gene. The V gene is TRBV20-1, the J gene TRBJ1-6, with D perhaps TRBD1 (6 bases). CDR1 and CDR2 from the germline V gene are DFQATT and SNEGSKA (reference sequence). V was cut by 6 bases and J by 2 bases, with 17 bases left in between. The CDR3 contains 16 residues. The chain's CDR3 is CSAHSGGHTYNSPLHF. Incomplete CDR3 DNA: TGCAGTGCGCATAGCGGGGGGCACACCTATAATTCACCC.

Turning to this clone: With the read ending 3 residues before the CDR3 end, the germline J gene is used to fill in that end. The chain is built from TRBV7-6 and TRBJ1-2; D not certain. The CDR3 is 14 amino acids. Germline lookup yields CDR1 SGHVS and CDR2 FNYEAQ. CDR3 sequence: CASSLAKYPDTYTF. The CDR3 bases that were read are TGTGCCAGCAGCTTAGCGAAGTACCCAGATACC.

Turning to this clone: The read terminates 3 residues ahead of where the CDR3 ends, so the germline J gene completes it. The chain joins TRBV7-2 to TRBJ2-1; D is undetermined. The CDR3 contains 11 residues. Looked up from germline, CDR1 is SGHTA and CDR2 is FQGNSA. The V end was cut by 5 bases, the J end by 4 bases, with 3 bases between. The CDR3 DNA, read in part, is TGTGCCAGCAGCCGTTACAATGAG. It codes for CASSRYNE. The entire CDR3 protein reads CASSRYNEQFF.

Concerning this clone itself: From the germline J gene comes the end of the CDR3, since the read stops 3 residues before it. This chain connects TRBV7-9 to TRBJ1-1, with 9 bases identical to TRBD1. Germline V lookup: CDR1 SEHNR, CDR2 FQNEAQ (reference sequence). The CDR3 length is 15 residues. The V and J ends lost 5 bases and 1 base, in that order; junction bases with no gene match: 5. The sequenced part of the CDR3 DNA is TGTGCCAGCAGCCTACAGGGGGCGACGAACACTGAA. Its protein product is CASSLQGATNTE. Given in full, the CDR3 is CASSLQGATNTEAFF.